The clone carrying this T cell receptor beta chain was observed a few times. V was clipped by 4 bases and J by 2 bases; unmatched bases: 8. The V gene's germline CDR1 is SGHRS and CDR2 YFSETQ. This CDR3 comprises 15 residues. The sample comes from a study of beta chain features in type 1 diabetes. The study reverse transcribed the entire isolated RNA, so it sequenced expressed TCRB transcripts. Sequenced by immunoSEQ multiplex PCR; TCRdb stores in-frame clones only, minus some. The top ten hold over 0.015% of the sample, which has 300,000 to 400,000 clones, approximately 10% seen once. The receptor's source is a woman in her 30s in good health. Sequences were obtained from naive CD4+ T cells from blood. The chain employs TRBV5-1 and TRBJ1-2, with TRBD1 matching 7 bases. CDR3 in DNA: TGCGCCAGCAGCCGTACAACAGGGGACAACTATGGCTACACCTTC. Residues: CASSRTTGDNYGYTF. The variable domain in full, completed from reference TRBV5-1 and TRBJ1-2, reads KAGVTQTPRYLIKTRGQQVTLSCSPISGHRSVSWYQQTPGQGLQFLFEYFSETQRNKGNFPGRFSGRQFSNSRSEMNVSTLELGDSALYLCASSRTTGDNYGYTFGSGTRLTVV.